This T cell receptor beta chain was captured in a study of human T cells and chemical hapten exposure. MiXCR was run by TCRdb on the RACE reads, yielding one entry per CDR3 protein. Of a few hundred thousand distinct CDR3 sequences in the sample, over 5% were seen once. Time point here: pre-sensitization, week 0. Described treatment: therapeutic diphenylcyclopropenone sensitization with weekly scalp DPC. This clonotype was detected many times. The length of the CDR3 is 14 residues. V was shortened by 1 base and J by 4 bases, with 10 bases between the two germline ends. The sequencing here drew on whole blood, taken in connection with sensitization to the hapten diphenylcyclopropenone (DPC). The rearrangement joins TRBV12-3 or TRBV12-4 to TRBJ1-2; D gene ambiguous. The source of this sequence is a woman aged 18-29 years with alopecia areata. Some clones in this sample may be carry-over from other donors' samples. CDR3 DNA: TGTGCCAGCAGTTTAGTCGGGCCGAGCTATGGCTACACCTTC. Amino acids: CASSLVGPSYGYTF.